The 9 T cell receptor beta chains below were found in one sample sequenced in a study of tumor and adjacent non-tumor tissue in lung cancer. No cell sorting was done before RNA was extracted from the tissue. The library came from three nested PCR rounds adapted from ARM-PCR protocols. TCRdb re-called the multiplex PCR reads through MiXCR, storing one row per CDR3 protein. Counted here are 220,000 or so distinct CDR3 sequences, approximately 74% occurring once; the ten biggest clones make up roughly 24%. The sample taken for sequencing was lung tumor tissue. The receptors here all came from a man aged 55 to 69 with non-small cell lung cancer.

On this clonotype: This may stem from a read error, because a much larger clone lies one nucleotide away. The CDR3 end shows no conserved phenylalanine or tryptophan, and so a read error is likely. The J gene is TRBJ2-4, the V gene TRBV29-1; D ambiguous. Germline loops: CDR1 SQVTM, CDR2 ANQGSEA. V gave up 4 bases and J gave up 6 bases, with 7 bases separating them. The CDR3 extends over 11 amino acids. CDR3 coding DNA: TGCAGCGTTGGAAAGGGAAACATTCAGTACTTA. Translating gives CSVGKGNIQYL.

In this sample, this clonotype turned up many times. CDR3 region: CASRGGVADTQYF. CDR3 DNA: TGTGCCAGCAGGGGTGGGGTTGCCGATACGCAGTATTTT. This chain connects TRBV6-1 to TRBJ2-3; D is unclear. V lost 6 bases to trimming and J lost 6 bases, with 13 bases between them. Germline values: CDR1 MNHNS, CDR2 SASEGT. The CDR3 has 13 residues.

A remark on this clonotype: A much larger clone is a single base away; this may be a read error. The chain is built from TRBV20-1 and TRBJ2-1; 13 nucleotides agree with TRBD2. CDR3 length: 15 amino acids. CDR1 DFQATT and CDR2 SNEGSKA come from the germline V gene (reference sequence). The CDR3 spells CSATRLAGGYSEQFF. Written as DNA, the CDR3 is TGCAGTGCTACGCGACTAGCGGGAGGATACAGTGAGCAGTTCTTC.

Here the CDR3 DNA reads TGTGCCAGCACCGGTGGGGGAGTGACCCAGTACTTC. Translation: CASTGGGVTQYF. The chain employs TRBV12-3 or TRBV12-4 and TRBJ2-5; possibly TRBD1 or TRBD2 for D (5 bases each). V was shortened by 7 bases and J by 7 bases, with 13 bases between the two germline ends. This CDR3 region has 12 residues.

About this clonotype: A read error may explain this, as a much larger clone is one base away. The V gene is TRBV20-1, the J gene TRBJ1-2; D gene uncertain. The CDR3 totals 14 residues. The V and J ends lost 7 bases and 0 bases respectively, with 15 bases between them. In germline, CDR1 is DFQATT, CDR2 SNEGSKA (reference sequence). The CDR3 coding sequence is TGCAGTGATACGCTGACCCATACTAACTATGGCTACACCTTC. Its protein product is CSDTLTHTNYGYTF.

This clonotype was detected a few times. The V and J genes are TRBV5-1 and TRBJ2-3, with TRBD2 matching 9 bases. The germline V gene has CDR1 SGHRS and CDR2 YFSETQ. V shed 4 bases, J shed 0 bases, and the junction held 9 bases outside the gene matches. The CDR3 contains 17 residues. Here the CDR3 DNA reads TGCGCCAGCAGCCTAGCCCCGCGGGGGGGTAGCACAGATACGCAGTATTTT. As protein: CASSLAPRGGSTDTQYF.

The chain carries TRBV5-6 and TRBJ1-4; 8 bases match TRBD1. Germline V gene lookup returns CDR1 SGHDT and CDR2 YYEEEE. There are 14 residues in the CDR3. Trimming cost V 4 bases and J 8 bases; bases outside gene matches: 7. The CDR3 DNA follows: TGTGCCAGCAGCGTCAGGGGGCGTGGGGAAAAACTGTTTTTT. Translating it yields CASSVRGRGEKLFF.

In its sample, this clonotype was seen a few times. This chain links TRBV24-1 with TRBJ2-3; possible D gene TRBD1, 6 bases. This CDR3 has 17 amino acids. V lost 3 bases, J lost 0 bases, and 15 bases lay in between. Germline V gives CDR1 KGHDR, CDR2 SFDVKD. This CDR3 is CATSDPGRTASTDTQYF. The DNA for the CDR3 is TGTGCCACCAGTGATCCAGGTCGGACAGCTAGCACAGATACGCAGTATTTT.

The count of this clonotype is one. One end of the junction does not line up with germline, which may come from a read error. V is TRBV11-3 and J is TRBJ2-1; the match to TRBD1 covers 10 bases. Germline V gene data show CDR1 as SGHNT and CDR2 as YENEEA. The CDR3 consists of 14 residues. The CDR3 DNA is TGTGTCAGTAGCCCCCGGGACAGGGGCCATGAGCGGTTCTTC. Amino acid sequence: CVSSPRDRGHERFF. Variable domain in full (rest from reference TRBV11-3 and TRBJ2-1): EAGVVQSPRYKIIEKKQPVAFWCNPISGHNTLYWYLQNLGQGPELLIRYENEEAVDDSQLPKDRFSAERLKGVDSTLKIQPAELGDSAVYLCVSSPRDRGHERFFGPGTRLTVL.